The 18 T cell receptor beta chains presented below share a single source sample, sequenced in a study of OX40 agonist ivuxolimab in advanced cancers. Sequencing was performed with immunoSEQ multiplex PCR; in TCRdb, only in-frame clones are kept and a portion is missing. Here the sample spans approximately 130,000 clones, 90% being singletons. This specimen was CD4+ or CD8+ T cells sorted from blood, taken in a trial of the OX40 agonist ivuxolimab. The receptor source for this set is an adult with an advanced solid tumor such as melanoma, head and neck, liver or kidney cancer.

CDR3 protein: CSVVLSRAGWKNIQYF. CDR3 in DNA: TGCAGCGTTGTTTTATCCCGTGCAGGGTGGAAAAACATTCAGTACTTC. The V and J genes are TRBV29-1 and TRBJ2-4, with D maybe TRBD1 (5 bases). The CDR3 extends over 16 amino acids. Germline CDR1 reads SQVTM; CDR2 reads ANQGSEA. The ends were cut back, 4 bases at V and 4 bases at J, with 20 bases in the middle.

The chain employs TRBV18 and TRBJ2-2; D gene uncertain. The CDR3 sequence is 16 residues long. V was cut by 2 bases and J by 2 bases, with 12 bases left in between. Per germline, CDR1 KGHSH and CDR2 LQKENI. CDR3 region: CASSPYQPQNTGELFF. CDR3 sequence (DNA): TGTGCCAGCTCACCATATCAACCGCAAAACACCGGGGAGCTGTTTTTT.

The chain couples TRBV5-1 to TRBJ2-5; D remains unclear. The V end was cut by 4 bases, the J end by 1 base, with 8 bases between. Germline V CDR1 and CDR2: SGHRS, YFSETQ. The CDR3 has 13 amino acids. The CDR3: CASSQPTQETQYF. The CDR3, as DNA: TGCGCCAGCAGCCAACCTACCCAAGAGACCCAGTACTTC.

As to this clone: One end of the junction fails to match germline, which may point to a read error. This chain uses TRBV2 with TRBJ2-3; 8 bases map to TRBD1. Germline CDR1 is SNHLY and CDR2 is FYNNEI. This CDR3 has 11 residues. For the CDR3, the DNA is TGTGCCAGCAGCAGACAGGGGCCGTCGCGTTTT. Amino acids: CASSRQGPSRF.

This clone has only a few counts. The V call is TRBV28, the J call TRBJ1-1; tentatively, D is TRBD1 (6 bases). Per the germline V gene, CDR1 is MDHEN and CDR2 is SYDVKM. This CDR3 has 18 amino acids. Trimming shortened V by 5 bases and J by 0 bases, and 22 bases separated the two germline ends. CDR3 region: CASSPPNPAQGLNTEAFF. In DNA, the CDR3 is TGTGCCAGCAGTCCTCCTAACCCCGCACAGGGTTTGAACACTGAAGCTTTCTTT.

This clone was observed once. The rearrangement uses TRBV10-3 and TRBJ2-5, with no clear D. Germline V lookup: CDR1 ENHRY, CDR2 SYGVKD. This CDR3 comprises 12 residues. Trimming took off 3 bases at V and 2 bases at J, with 4 bases between the two ends. CDR3 nucleotides: TGTGCCATCAGTGATGGGCAAGAGACCCAGTACTTC. Translation gives CAISDGQETQYF.

The rearrangement links TRBV5-5 to TRBJ1-1, with D hard to call. With 0 bases removed from V and 3 bases from J, the gap between germline ends came to 9 bases. Germline V gene data show CDR1 as SGHKS and CDR2 as YYEKEE (reference sequence). The CDR3 runs 14 residues. The CDR3: CASSLGPAYTEAFF. CDR3 bases: TGTGCCAGCAGCTTGGGACCGGCTTACACTGAAGCTTTCTTT.

The chain links TRBV14 to TRBJ2-2; D is unresolved. This CDR3 has 13 residues. V gave up 1 base and J gave up 7 bases, with 7 bases separating them. Germline V CDR1 and CDR2: SGHDN, FVKESK. The chain's CDR3 is CASSQVPSGELFF. DNA of the CDR3: TGTGCCAGCAGCCAAGTCCCTAGCGGGGAGCTGTTTTTT. The entire variable domain, with the rest obtained from reference TRBV14 and TRBJ2-2, is as follows: EAGVTQFPSHSVIEKGQTVTLRCDPISGHDNLYWYRRVMGKEIKFLLHFVKESKQDESGMPNNRFLAERTGGTYSTLKVQPAELEDSGVYFCASSQVPSGELFFGEGSRLTVL.

The chain employs TRBV28 and TRBJ2-7, with TRBD1 identical over 7 bases. Germline V gives CDR1 MDHEN, CDR2 SYDVKM. V was clipped by 5 bases and J by 2 bases; unmatched bases: 9. This CDR3 is 15 amino acids long. The DNA of the CDR3 is TGTGCCAGCAGTCAAATCCGGGACAGCCCCTACGAGCAGTACTTC. Translating gives CASSQIRDSPYEQYF.

This clone was counted a single time. This chain links TRBV5-1 with TRBJ1-5; weak D call: TRBD1 (5 bases). V was trimmed by 2 bases and J by 6 bases, leaving 12 bases between them. Germline CDR1 and CDR2: SGHRS and YFSETQ. The CDR3 has 14 amino acids. In DNA, the CDR3 is TGCGCCAGCAGCTTACTCGGGGGTGGTCAGCCCCAGCATTTT. It specifies CASSLLGGGQPQHF.

The rearrangement joins TRBV7-2 to TRBJ2-7; D may be TRBD1 (6 bases). V was cut by 3 bases and J by 0 bases, with 9 bases left in between. Looked up from germline, CDR1 is SGHTA and CDR2 is FQGNSA. CDR3 length: 14 amino acids. CDR3 nucleotides: TGTGCCAGCAGCTTCGGCAGGGGCTCCTACGAGCAGTACTTC. The encoded protein is CASSFGRGSYEQYF.

The chain joins TRBV6-1 to TRBJ1-3, with a possible D match to TRBD1 (6 bases). The V end was cut by 0 bases, the J end by 0 bases, with 12 bases between. CDR1 is MNHNS, CDR2 SASEGT, per germline. The CDR3 has 17 residues. CDR3 protein: CASSEAGQTSSGNTIYF. Here the CDR3 DNA reads TGTGCCAGCAGTGAAGCCGGACAGACAAGCTCTGGAAACACCATATATTTT.

The chain couples TRBV11-2 to TRBJ2-7; D remains unclear. In germline, CDR1 is SGHAT, CDR2 FQNNGV. This CDR3 comprises 13 residues. V gave up 3 bases and J gave up 3 bases, with 9 bases separating them. CDR3 loop: CASSFDVYYEQYF. The DNA for the CDR3 is TGTGCCAGCAGCTTCGACGTTTACTACGAGCAGTACTTC.

This clone appeared a single time. V gene TRBV7-2 combines with J gene TRBJ2-7; maybe TRBD2 (6 bases). Germline CDR1 and CDR2: SGHTA and FQGNSA. The CDR3 covers 14 residues. V was shortened by 5 bases and J by 4 bases, with 15 bases between the two germline ends. The CDR3 bases are TGTGCCAGCAGCCTGGGGGGTTTCCTATACGAGCAGTACTTC. Amino acids: CASSLGGFLYEQYF.

This clone was observed once. V gene TRBV5-6 combines with J gene TRBJ2-2, with a possible D match to TRBD1 (6 bases). Looked up from germline, CDR1 is SGHDT and CDR2 is YYEEEE. The CDR3 extends over 15 amino acids. Trimming took 4 bases from V and 1 from J, leaving 11 bases between them. DNA of the CDR3: TGTGCCAGCAGCCCCCCACAGGGGAACACCGGGGAGCTGTTTTTT. It translates to CASSPPQGNTGELFF.

The chain links TRBV2 to TRBJ2-2; 9 nucleotides align to TRBD1. The ends lost 7 bases at V and 4 bases at J; junction bases unmatched: 7. Germline CDR1 SNHLY, CDR2 FYNNEI. The CDR3 runs 15 residues. The CDR3 DNA is TGTGCCAGCATTCGACAGGGGGGCGGCACCGGGGAGCTGTTTTTT. It yields the protein CASIRQGGGTGELFF.

The chain couples TRBV14 to TRBJ1-3, with D perhaps TRBD1 (5 bases). With 1 base removed from V and 2 bases from J, the gap between germline ends came to 12 bases. Looked up from germline, CDR1 is SGHDN and CDR2 is FVKESK. This CDR3 has 16 amino acids. CDR3 DNA sequence: TGTGCCAGCAGCCAAGTAAAAGGGGATCCTGGAAACACCATATATTTT. This translates into CASSQVKGDPGNTIYF.

The chain recombines TRBV19 with TRBJ2-2, with 13 nucleotides matching TRBD2. This CDR3 is built from 16 residues. Germline values: CDR1 LNHDA, CDR2 SQIVND (reference sequence). Losses at the gene ends were 6 bases for V and 6 bases for J; bases not matched to a gene: 7. This chain's CDR3 is CASRPGLAGISGELFF. CDR3 in DNA: TGTGCCAGTAGGCCGGGACTAGCGGGAATCTCCGGGGAGCTGTTTTTT.